This is a list of T cell receptor beta chains from one sample in a study of CD8 T cells in Susac syndrome. TCRdb called the immunoSEQ multiplex PCR reads again in MiXCR, with one record for every CDR3 protein. The profile shows about 200,000 distinct CDR3 sequences, roughly 94% of them singletons. The material sequenced was CD4+ T cells from PBMCs. The source of these receptors is a human donor in good health. Both conserved end residues are part of each CDR3. D genes are given only for firm matches. Size is stated for part of the rows, as once, few or many counts, or as a class when the clone is expanded.

D: .
size: .
J: TRBJ1-2
V: TRBV20-1
DNA: TGCAGTGCTAGTCGGGACACCTATGGCTACACCTTC
CDR3: CSASRDTYGYTF

D: .
size: .
J: TRBJ2-7
V: TRBV6-2/TRBV6-3
DNA: TGTGCCAGCAGTTACTCGCAGGGAAAAACCTACGAGCAGTACTTC
CDR3: CASSYSQGKTYEQYF

D: TRBD1
size: .
J: TRBJ1-6
V: TRBV5-1
DNA: TGCGCCAGCAGCCGCCCGGGACAGGGGGAGAGGACCCTCCACTTT
CDR3: CASSRPGQGERTLHF

D: .
size: .
J: TRBJ1-1
V: TRBV4-3
DNA: TGCGCCAGCAGATTCGGGGGCAACACTGAAGCTTTCTTT
CDR3: CASRFGGNTEAFF

D: .
size: .
J: TRBJ2-4
V: TRBV19
DNA: TGTGCCAGTAGTACCGGGTTCAAAAACATTCAGTACTTC
CDR3: CASSTGFKNIQYF

D: .
size: .
J: TRBJ1-2
V: TRBV30
DNA: TGTGCCTGGAGTGCTGGCCGTGACTATGGCTACACCTTC
CDR3: CAWSAGRDYGYTF

D: .
size: .
J: TRBJ2-5
V: TRBV23-1
DNA: TGCGCCAGCAGTCAATGTGCGACACCGTGGCGCAATGAGCGAATGGGGGAAGAGACCCAGTACTTC
CDR3: CASSQCATPWRNERMGEETQYF

D: .
size: .
J: TRBJ2-3
V: TRBV7-2
DNA: TGTGCCAGCAGCTTAGTCCAGGGGTCAGATACGCAGTATTTT
CDR3: CASSLVQGSDTQYF

D: TRBD1
size: .
J: TRBJ1-1
V: TRBV30
DNA: TGTGCCTGGGCCGGGACAGGGGTAACTGAAGCTTTCTTT
CDR3: CAWAGTGVTEAFF

D: .
size: .
J: TRBJ2-7
V: TRBV5-1
DNA: TGCGCCAGCAGCTTGGCCCCGACCTACGAGCAGTACTTC
CDR3: CASSLAPTYEQYF

D: .
size: .
J: TRBJ2-7
V: TRBV3-1
DNA: TGTGCCAGCAGCCAAGGCTCGGGGGACGAGCAGTACTTC
CDR3: CASSQGSGDEQYF

D: TRBD2
size: .
J: TRBJ2-1
V: TRBV28
DNA: TGTGCCAGCACTTCACCACTAGCGGGGGTGACCGACAATGAGCAGTTCTTC
CDR3: CASTSPLAGVTDNEQFF

D: .
size: .
J: TRBJ1-1
V: TRBV7-3
DNA: TGTGCCAGCAGCCCAACCCGCTCTGGGGCTGAAGCTTTCTTT
CDR3: CASSPTRSGAEAFF

D: .
size: .
J: TRBJ1-5
V: TRBV11-3
DNA: TGTGCCAGCAGCCCTAACGTGGCCAGGAACAATCAGCCCCAGCATTTT
CDR3: CASSPNVARNNQPQHF

D: TRBD1
size: .
J: TRBJ2-7
V: TRBV5-1
DNA: TGCGCCAGCAGCGGTGGGGCAGGGGGCTCCTACGAGCAGTACTTC
CDR3: CASSGGAGGSYEQYF

D: TRBD1
size: once
J: TRBJ2-3
V: TRBV4-3
DNA: TGCGCCAGCAGCCCTAACAGGGGGAGCACAGATACGCAGTATTTT
CDR3: CASSPNRGSTDTQYF

D: TRBD2
size: .
J: TRBJ2-2
V: TRBV24-1
DNA: TGTGCCACCAGTGACCCCGGGGGGGCGAACACCGGGGAGCTGTTTTTT
CDR3: CATSDPGGANTGELFF

D: .
size: .
J: TRBJ2-3
V: TRBV5-1
DNA: TGCGCCAGCAGCTTGGGGCTAGCGACCGGAGATACGCAGTATTTT
CDR3: CASSLGLATGDTQYF

D: TRBD2
size: .
J: TRBJ2-1
V: TRBV30
DNA: TGTGCCTGGATGGGGGGGGTAATCGTAAATGAGCAGTTCTTC
CDR3: CAWMGGVIVNEQFF

D: .
size: .
J: TRBJ2-1
V: TRBV5-5
DNA: TGTGCCAGCAGGCCACCCCCGGCACAATCCCCTTTCAATGAGCAGTTCTTC
CDR3: CASRPPPAQSPFNEQFF

D: TRBD1
size: .
J: TRBJ2-7
V: TRBV11-2
DNA: TGTGCCAGCAGCACACTGACAGGGGGAAGGCGCGAGCAGTACTTC
CDR3: CASSTLTGGRREQYF

D: .
size: .
J: TRBJ2-1
V: TRBV29-1
DNA: TGCAGCGTTGAAATCACCGATGAGCAGTTCTTC
CDR3: CSVEITDEQFF

D: .
size: .
J: TRBJ2-1
V: TRBV5-4
DNA: TGTGCCAGCAGCTTGGACAGGGCTTCCTACAATGAGCAGTTCTTC
CDR3: CASSLDRASYNEQFF

D: .
size: .
J: TRBJ2-6
V: TRBV6-1
DNA: TGTGCCAGCGGTAGGCAGACCCATACTGGGGCCAACGTCCTGACTTTC
CDR3: CASGRQTHTGANVLTF

D: .
size: .
J: TRBJ1-5
V: TRBV29-1
DNA: TGCAGCGTTGAGATTAGTAGCAATCAGCCCCAGCATTTT
CDR3: CSVEISSNQPQHF

D: TRBD1
size: .
J: TRBJ2-4
V: TRBV20-1
DNA: TGCAGTGCTTGCAAACAGGGGACAGCCAAAAACATTCAGTACTTC
CDR3: CSACKQGTAKNIQYF

D: .
size: once
J: TRBJ1-4
V: TRBV20-1
DNA: TGCAGTGCTAGAGCGTTGGAGTGGGATGAAAAACTGTTTTTT
CDR3: CSARALEWDEKLFF

D: .
size: .
J: TRBJ1-5
V: TRBV18
DNA: TGTGCCAGCTCACCACAGGGGAGGGATCAGCCCCAGCATTTT
CDR3: CASSPQGRDQPQHF

D: TRBD1
size: .
J: TRBJ2-5
V: TRBV7-7
DNA: TGTGCTAGCAGCTCAGCCGGGACAGGGGAATGGGCCCAGTACTTC
CDR3: CASSSAGTGEWAQYF

D: .
size: few
J: TRBJ1-5
V: TRBV6-1
DNA: TGTGCCAGCAGACGGGACGGTAATAGCAATCAGCCCCAGCATTTT
CDR3: CASRRDGNSNQPQHF

D: .
size: .
J: TRBJ2-1
V: TRBV5-1
DNA: TGCGCCAGCAGCCCCAGCACAGGGGAGGTCTACAATGAGCAGTTCTTC
CDR3: CASSPSTGEVYNEQFF

D: .
size: .
J: TRBJ2-5
V: TRBV3-1
DNA: TGTGCCAGCAGCTCCCCAGAAGAGACCCAGTACTTC
CDR3: CASSSPEETQYF

D: TRBD2
size: .
J: TRBJ2-5
V: TRBV30
DNA: TGTGCCTGGAGTGTACGAGGTAGCGGGAGTGAGACCCAGTACTTC
CDR3: CAWSVRGSGSETQYF

D: .
size: once
J: TRBJ2-7
V: TRBV5-1
DNA: TGCGCCAGCAGGCCAACAGGTCCCGAGTACGAGCAGTACTTC
CDR3: CASRPTGPEYEQYF

D: .
size: .
J: TRBJ1-6
V: TRBV14
DNA: TGTGCCAGCAGCCCGAGTGCCGGGACCAGACCCCTCCACTTT
CDR3: CASSPSAGTRPLHF

D: TRBD1
size: once
J: TRBJ2-2
V: TRBV29-1
DNA: TGCAGCGTTGAAACAACTTCAAACAGGGGAACCGGGGAGCTGTTTTTT
CDR3: CSVETTSNRGTGELFF

D: .
size: once
J: TRBJ1-5
V: TRBV9
DNA: TGTGCCAGCAGCGTAGGTAGGACAGCGAATCAGCCCCAGCATTTT
CDR3: CASSVGRTANQPQHF

D: TRBD2
size: .
J: TRBJ2-1
V: TRBV13
DNA: TGTGCCAGCAGCGTACTAATAGCGGGGGGGCTGGGTGAGCAGTTCTTC
CDR3: CASSVLIAGGLGEQFF

D: TRBD1
size: .
J: TRBJ1-4
V: TRBV4-3
DNA: TGCGCCAGCAGCCAGGGACAGGGATCGAGAGAAAAACTGTTTTTT
CDR3: CASSQGQGSREKLFF

D: .
size: .
J: TRBJ1-2
V: TRBV29-1
DNA: TGCATCGCTGACTGGGGCGCGGATGGCTACACCTTC
CDR3: CIADWGADGYTF

D: .
size: .
J: TRBJ1-1
V: TRBV2
DNA: TGTGCCAGCATCCCCCGGCGGCTTAGCACTGAAGCTTTCTTT
CDR3: CASIPRRLSTEAFF

D: .
size: .
J: TRBJ1-1
V: TRBV29-1
DNA: TGCAGCGTTGAGGGGTCAGGGGAGGATGAAGCTTTCTTT
CDR3: CSVEGSGEDEAFF

D: .
size: .
J: TRBJ2-5
V: TRBV27
DNA: TGTGCCAGCAGGCGACGGGTTGAACAACCCCAAGAGACCCAGTACTTC
CDR3: CASRRRVEQPQETQYF

D: .
size: .
J: TRBJ1-2
V: TRBV20-1
DNA: TGCAGTGCTAGGGCAAGCCGGGTTTACTATGGCTACACCTTC
CDR3: CSARASRVYYGYTF

D: .
size: .
J: TRBJ1-5
V: TRBV12-3/TRBV12-4
DNA: TGTGCCAGCAGTTTAGAGGCAAATCAGCCCCAGCATTTT
CDR3: CASSLEANQPQHF

D: .
size: .
J: TRBJ1-2
V: TRBV18
DNA: TGTGCCAGCTCACCTGACAAGTACTATGGCTACACCTTC
CDR3: CASSPDKYYGYTF

D: .
size: .
J: TRBJ1-4
V: TRBV29-1
DNA: TGCAGCGTTGTGTTTCGGGCGAGCAGTGAAAAACTGTTTTTT
CDR3: CSVVFRASSEKLFF

D: .
size: .
J: TRBJ2-1
V: TRBV14
DNA: TGTGCCAGCAGCCGGTGGTTAGGCGGGCGCTCCAATGAGCAGTTCTTC
CDR3: CASSRWLGGRSNEQFF

D: .
size: .
J: TRBJ1-1
V: TRBV6-6
DNA: TGTGCCAGCAGTTACCAGGGGAGGAAAAACACTGAAGCTTTCTTT
CDR3: CASSYQGRKNTEAFF

D: .
size: .
J: TRBJ2-1
V: TRBV21-1
DNA: TGTGCCAGCAGCGAACGGGACAGGGAGGGCAATGAGCAGTTCTTC
CDR3: CASSERDREGNEQFF

D: .
size: .
J: TRBJ2-5
V: TRBV3-1
DNA: TGTGCCAGCAGCCAAGCTTGGACTCAGGGGACCCAGTACTTC
CDR3: CASSQAWTQGTQYF